Listed below are T cell receptor beta chains from one sample, sequenced in a study of Graves' ophthalmopathy and Graves' hyperthyroidism. TCRdb reanalysed the multiplex PCR reads using MiXCR and keeps one entry per CDR3 protein. The data hold about 740,000 distinct CDR3 sequences, with 40% observed a single time. The sample consisted of peripheral blood. These receptors were obtained from an adult man with Graves' ophthalmopathy. CDR3s include the opening cysteine and the closing phenylalanine or tryptophan. The D gene is left open where the match is weak. The size entry is marked missing in some rows and otherwise reads once, few, many or a size class.

CDR3nt	CDR3aa	v_gene	abundance	j_gene	d_gene
TGTGCCAGTAGCAGCCCGGACTCAATCTACGAGCAGTACTTC	CASSSPDSIYEQYF	TRBV19	NA	TRBJ2-7	NA
TGTGCCAGTAGTGGAGACAGGGGGCGCGTATCCCTCCACTTT	CASSGDRGRVSLHF	TRBV19	NA	TRBJ1-6	TRBD1
TGTGCCAGCAGCGTAGACCCCTCTGGAAACACCATATATTTT	CASSVDPSGNTIYF	TRBV9	many	TRBJ1-3	NA
TGTGCCAGCAGCTTAGTTCGGGGAACCGTGTACTACTTC	CASSLVRGTVYYF	TRBV7-9	few	TRBJ2-5	NA
TGTGCCAGCAGCCTTACAGGGGGGTCTCAAGGCTACACCTTC	CASSLTGGSQGYTF	TRBV2	NA	TRBJ1-2	TRBD1
TGTGCCAGCAGTGAGGTGGGACAGCTGAACACTGAAGCTTTCTTT	CASSEVGQLNTEAFF	TRBV9	few	TRBJ1-1	TRBD1
TGTGCCAGCAGTCGTCGGGACAGGGATGGCTACACCTTC	CASSRRDRDGYTF	TRBV7-2	many	TRBJ1-2	TRBD1
TGCAGTGCTAGCAGGGGTATCTACTATGGCTACACCTTC	CSASRGIYYGYTF	TRBV20-1	NA	TRBJ1-2	NA
TGTGCCAGCAGCTCTGGGGGGCCGAGTGGCCACACCTTC	CASSSGGPSGHTF	TRBV7-9	NA	TRBJ1-2	NA
TGCAGTGCTAGTCGGGAGATGAACACCGGGGAGACCCAGTACTTC	CSASREMNTGETQYF	TRBV20-1	NA	TRBJ2-5	NA
TGTGCCAGCAGTTTAGGTCGTAGGGGGGGCCTCTATGGCTACACCTTC	CASSLGRRGGLYGYTF	TRBV12-3/TRBV12-4	few	TRBJ1-2	NA
TGTGCCAGCAGCCTTGGACAGTTGTTCAATCAGCCCCAGCATTTT	CASSLGQLFNQPQHF	TRBV25-1	NA	TRBJ1-5	NA
TGTGCCAGCAGCCAAGGGGAGTGGGAAAACACTGAAGCTTTCTTT	CASSQGEWENTEAFF	TRBV14	NA	TRBJ1-1	NA
TGTGCCAGCAGGGCTACAGGTGCAACGGGGTCCGAGCAGTACTTC	CASRATGATGSEQYF	TRBV6-6	few	TRBJ2-7	NA
TGTGCCAGCAGCTCGGGACAGATGTACGAGCAGTACTTC	CASSSGQMYEQYF	TRBV7-9	NA	TRBJ2-7	TRBD1
TGTGCCAGCAGCGTAGCGGCAGCGATGTACTCTGGGGCCAACGTCCTGACTTTC	CASSVAAAMYSGANVLTF	TRBV9	many	TRBJ2-6	NA
TGTGCCAGCAGCTTACCCCAGGGGGCGCCGGGGGGCTACACCTTC	CASSLPQGAPGGYTF	TRBV7-9	NA	TRBJ1-2	TRBD1
TGCAGTGCTAGAGATTCTAGGACGATAGAAACCTACGAGCAGTACTTC	CSARDSRTIETYEQYF	TRBV20-1	NA	TRBJ2-7	NA
TGCAGTGCCACGTGGACAGTGGGTGAAGCTTTCTTT	CSATWTVGEAFF	TRBV20-1	NA	TRBJ1-1	NA
TGTGCCAGCAGCTTGGACATAAACTACGAGCAGTACTTC	CASSLDINYEQYF	TRBV7-9	few	TRBJ2-7	NA
TGCAGCGTAGGACAGGGGCTTGGGGCCAACGTCCTGACTTTC	CSVGQGLGANVLTF	TRBV29-1	many	TRBJ2-6	TRBD1
TGTGCCAGTGAGGACAGACCATTCAGCTATGGCTACACCTTC	CASEDRPFSYGYTF	TRBV19	NA	TRBJ1-2	NA
TGTGCCAGCAGCTTAGAGGGACACTTGAACACCGGGGAGCTGTTTTTT	CASSLEGHLNTGELFF	TRBV7-9	NA	TRBJ2-2	NA
TGCAGTGTTACGGGACAATCTGGAAACACCATATATTTT	CSVTGQSGNTIYF	TRBV20-1	many	TRBJ1-3	NA
TGTGCCAGCAGTTACTCGGGCAGGGAGGGTGGCTACACCTTC	CASSYSGREGGYTF	TRBV6-6	many	TRBJ1-2	NA
TGTGCCAGCAGCCCATCTGACAGGGACCCTGAAGCTTTCTTT	CASSPSDRDPEAFF	TRBV9	few	TRBJ1-1	TRBD1
TGCAGTGCTAGTGCCCTTTTTGACAGGACTACCTCTAGGGCCAACGTCCTGACTTTC	CSASALFDRTTSRANVLTF	TRBV20-1	NA	TRBJ2-6	NA
TGTGCCAGCAGCCGAAACGGGAACGGGAACTATGGCTACACCTTC	CASSRNGNGNYGYTF	TRBV7-2	many	TRBJ1-2	NA
TGCAGTGCCGACGAGGCGGGACTAGCGGGAGTCGAGCAGTACTTC	CSADEAGLAGVEQYF	TRBV20-1	few	TRBJ2-7	TRBD2
TGCAGTGCAACCCAGACAGGATTTAGCAATCAGCCCCAGCATTTT	CSATQTGFSNQPQHF	TRBV20-1	NA	TRBJ1-5	NA
TGTGCCTGGAGTGTTAGTCTAGATCCCTCCTACGAGCAGTACTTC	CAWSVSLDPSYEQYF	TRBV11-2	NA	TRBJ2-7	NA
TGTGCCAGCAGCTTAGAGGGGGGCTACATGAACACTGAAGCTTTCTTT	CASSLEGGYMNTEAFF	TRBV7-8	many	TRBJ1-1	NA
TGTGCCAGCAGTTACTCGGCTCATCATTCGGAGACCCAGTACTTC	CASSYSAHHSETQYF	TRBV6-5	NA	TRBJ2-5	NA
TGTGCCAGCAGTTTTGAACAGTCTGGAAACACCATATATTTT	CASSFEQSGNTIYF	TRBV25-1	NA	TRBJ1-3	NA
TGTGCCAGCAGCGGGTGGGGACAGCCCTATGGCTACACCTTC	CASSGWGQPYGYTF	TRBV9	many	TRBJ1-2	TRBD1
TGTGCCAGTAGTGCCTGGACAGGCTCGTGGGACTATGGCTACACCTTC	CASSAWTGSWDYGYTF	TRBV19	many	TRBJ1-2	TRBD1
TGCGCCAGCAGCCAAGACTCAATACGCTCCTACGAGCAGTACTTC	CASSQDSIRSYEQYF	TRBV7-8	few	TRBJ2-7	NA
TGTGCCAGCAGCCGCAGTGGGACAGACTCTTCCTACGAGCAGTACTTC	CASSRSGTDSSYEQYF	TRBV7-6	NA	TRBJ2-7	TRBD1
TGTGCCAGCAGTGAAAGGAACACTGAAGCTTTCTTT	CASSERNTEAFF	TRBV2	many	TRBJ1-1	NA
TGTGCCAGCAGTGCTCCCACTACAGGGTTTAACGAGCAGTACTTC	CASSAPTTGFNEQYF	TRBV7-6	NA	TRBJ2-7	NA
TGCAGTGCTAGACCGACGTCGTCACCCCTCCACTTT	CSARPTSSPLHF	TRBV20-1	few	TRBJ1-6	NA
TGTGCCAGTAGTATAGAATTGGGTGGTCGTTCTGAAGCTTTCTTT	CASSIELGGRSEAFF	TRBV19	NA	TRBJ1-1	NA
TGTGCCACCAGCAGAGGGAATGACCCAACGAAGGAGACCCAGTACTTC	CATSRGNDPTKETQYF	TRBV15	many	TRBJ2-5	NA
TGTGCCACCAGCTTTGTTGGGACTTTCACAGATACGCAGTATTTT	CATSFVGTFTDTQYF	TRBV15	NA	TRBJ2-3	NA
TGTGCCAGTAGTATCATCAGGACAGGGGGTCCTGGAAACACCATATATTTT	CASSIIRTGGPGNTIYF	TRBV19	NA	TRBJ1-3	TRBD1
TGCAGCGTTGAGGAATCCCAGGGGATCAAGGAAGCTTTCTTT	CSVEESQGIKEAFF	TRBV29-1	NA	TRBJ1-1	NA
TGTGCCAGCAGCGTAGAGGGACAGCGCTACGAGCAGTACTTC	CASSVEGQRYEQYF	TRBV9	few	TRBJ2-7	TRBD1